The T cell receptor (beta chain) described here comes from a study of OX40 agonist ivuxolimab in advanced cancers. This clone came up once. Using immunoSEQ multiplex PCR, the repertoire was profiled, and TCRdb retains in-frame clones only, with some absent. The sample lists roughly 80,000 clones; 86% were seen once. Germline lookup yields CDR1 SGHNT and CDR2 YYREEE (reference sequence). Trimming pared 0 bases from V and 3 bases from J, leaving 3 bases between. This CDR3 spans 12 amino acids. The TCR sequence derives from an adult with an advanced solid tumor such as melanoma, head and neck, liver or kidney cancer. The chain uses TRBV5-4 and TRBJ1-1; D gene ambiguous. The specimen was CD4+ or CD8+ T cells sorted from blood, collected in a trial of the OX40 agonist ivuxolimab. CDR3 amino acids: CASSLGDTEAFF. As DNA, the CDR3 is TGTGCCAGCAGCTTGGGGGACACTGAAGCTTTCTTT. Variable domain in full (rest from reference TRBV5-4 and TRBJ1-1): ETGVTQSPTHLIKTRGQQVTLRCSSQSGHNTVSWYQQALGQGPQFIFQYYREEENGRGNFPPRFSGLQFPNYSSELNVNALELDDSALYLCASSLGDTEAFFGQGTRLTVV.